This is a list of T cell receptor beta chains from one sample in a study of T cells expressing NK-cell markers. TCRdb re-called the 5' RACE reads and catalogs CDR3 proteins one per entry, DNA excluded. The sample includes hundreds of thousands of distinct CDR3 sequences. Sequencing was done on a sample of blood T cells: a sorted CD56 or NKG2C T cell subset, CD4+ or CD8+ T cells, or bulk PBMC T cells (not recorded which). These receptor sequences come from a woman aged 18 to 75 in good health. CDR3s include the opening cysteine and the closing phenylalanine or tryptophan. Fields, in order: J gene, V gene, CDR3 protein.

TRBJ1-2 | TRBV9 | CASSPRGTGGANLYGYTF
TRBJ2-1 | TRBV9 | CASSPTSGPDEQFF
TRBJ2-2 | TRBV12-3/TRBV12-4 | CASKPGQNTGELFF
TRBJ1-2 | TRBV9 | CASSVGGGLYGYTF
TRBJ2-3 | TRBV20-1 | CSARQTGLDTQYF
TRBJ2-7 | TRBV4-2 | CASSQGAPTRAYEQYF
TRBJ1-4 | TRBV4-3 | CASSQRGRDMYEKLFF
TRBJ2-5 | TRBV18 | CASSALGQTQETQYF
TRBJ2-7 | TRBV6-1 | CASSRSRGDYEQYF
TRBJ2-2 | TRBV5-1 | CASSFVPGELLF
TRBJ1-1 | TRBV5-4 | CASRTGQSVTEAFF